The 32 T cell receptor beta chains reported below all come from one sample, sequenced in a study of blood T cell repertoires in COVID-19. The table came from immunoSEQ multiplex PCR; TCRdb's copy has only in-frame clones and leaves some out. The repertoire holds tens of thousands of clones, about 91% seen once, with around 5% in the top ten. Material: peripheral blood. These receptors were collected from a woman older than 75 with acute or convalescent COVID-19.

V is TRBV7-2 and J is TRBJ2-5, with TRBD2 matching 13 bases. Germline values: CDR1 SGHTA, CDR2 FQGNSA. This CDR3 contains 16 residues. The junction had 7 bases not matched to a gene; V was cut back by 5 bases and J by 4 bases. CDR3 in DNA: TGTGCCAGCAGCCGTAAACTAGCGGGGGGGCCAGAGACCCAGTACTTC. Translated, it gives CASSRKLAGGPETQYF.

This rearrangement joins TRBV28 to TRBJ2-2; 10 bases align to TRBD2. V dropped 6 bases and J dropped 1; count of bases not matched to a gene: 5. The CDR3 totals 16 residues. CDR1 is MDHEN and CDR2 is SYDVKM in the germline V gene. CDR3 region: CASRLRTSGNTGELFF. In nucleotides, the CDR3 is TGTGCCAGCAGGCTTAGGACTAGCGGGAACACCGGGGAGCTGTTTTTT.

This chain uses TRBV21-1 with TRBJ2-3; the DNA was not compared with TRBD1, the D call given in the table. TRBV21-1 is a pseudogene. CDR3 length: 17 amino acids. CDR3 DNA: TGTGCCAGCAGCATGGCAACAGGGGGCGTTTGGACAGATACGCAGTATTTT. Encoded protein: CASSMATGGVWTDTQYF.

The V and J genes are TRBV7-9 and TRBJ2-7, with 11 nucleotides matching TRBD2. In germline, CDR1 is SEHNR, CDR2 FQNEAQ (reference sequence). The CDR3 loop spans 15 amino acids. J gave up 2 bases and V 6 bases, and 6 bases lay outside the gene matches. The CDR3 reads CASSLGTSGTYEQYF. As DNA, the CDR3 is TGTGCCAGCAGTCTAGGGACTAGCGGTACCTACGAGCAGTACTTC.

The chain uses TRBV15 and TRBJ1-2; D call uncertain. Germline-derived CDR1 and CDR2 are LNHNV and YYDKDF (reference sequence). This CDR3 spans 16 amino acids. Trimming removed 1 base at V and 0 bases at J, with 12 bases between. CDR3 protein: CATSRVPRSTNYGYTF. The CDR3 nucleotides are TGTGCCACCAGCAGAGTTCCGAGGAGTACTAACTATGGCTACACCTTC.

The chain uses TRBV9 and TRBJ1-6, with D perhaps matching TRBD1 (5 bases). The CDR3 spans 16 residues. V was trimmed by 0 bases and J by 14 bases, leaving 21 bases between them. CDR1 is SGDLS and CDR2 is YYNGEE in the germline V gene. The CDR3 DNA is TGTGCCAGCAGCGTAGGCCTCGGGACGGCCGGGGGGGCCCTCCACTTT. It encodes CASSVGLGTAGGALHF.

This clone appeared a single time. The chain is built from TRBV7-9 and TRBJ1-2; 7 bases are a match to TRBD1. Germline lookup yields CDR1 SEHNR and CDR2 FQNEAQ (reference sequence). V shed 5 bases and J 2 bases; nucleotides not matched to a gene: 5. The CDR3 is made up of 14 amino acids. This chain's CDR3 is CASSQQGQNYGYTF. In DNA form, the CDR3 reads TGTGCCAGCAGCCAACAGGGACAGAACTATGGCTACACCTTC.

This rearrangement joins TRBV24-1 to TRBJ2-1; D uncertain. CDR1 and CDR2 from the germline V gene are KGHDR and SFDVKD. V shed 7 bases and J shed 5 bases, with 11 bases lying between them. The CDR3 is 13 residues long. In DNA, the CDR3 is TGTGCCACCAGACCCCGGTTGAACAATGAGCAGTTCTTC. This sequence encodes CATRPRLNNEQFF.

This sequence joins TRBV19 and TRBJ2-6; TRBD1 matches at 7 bases. The trim removed 1 base at V and 4 bases at J, leaving 7 bases unmatched. Looked up from germline, CDR1 is LNHDA and CDR2 is SQIVND (reference sequence). This CDR3 comprises 17 residues. The CDR3 here is CASSIGGQSSGANVLTF. CDR3 sequence (DNA): TGTGCCAGTAGTATAGGGGGACAGTCCTCCGGGGCCAACGTCCTGACTTTC.

This clone came up a few times. The chain joins TRBV18 to TRBJ1-3; TRBD1 might be the D (6 bases). There are 14 residues in the CDR3. The germline V gene encodes CDR1 KGHSH and CDR2 LQKENI. V dropped 2 bases and J dropped 3 bases, with 8 bases sitting between them. This CDR3 is CASSPTQGGNTIYF. For the CDR3, the DNA is TGTGCCAGCTCACCAACACAGGGTGGAAACACCATATATTTT.

This sequence joins TRBV6-2 or TRBV6-3 and TRBJ2-2; 10 positions match TRBD2. The germline gives CDR1 MNHEY, CDR2 SVGEGT. The trim removed 5 bases at V and 5 bases at J, leaving 8 bases unmatched. This CDR3 spans 16 amino acids. The CDR3 coding sequence is TGTGCCAGCAGTCGCAACACGGGACTAGCGACCGGGGAGCTGTTTTTT. Translation: CASSRNTGLATGELFF.

The rearrangement links TRBV6-5 to TRBJ2-7; 9 bases are shared with TRBD2. V dropped 6 bases and J dropped 2; count of bases not matched to a gene: 5. The germline V gene has CDR1 MNHEY and CDR2 SVGAGI. The CDR3 has 14 residues. The CDR3 here is CASRRLADTYEQYF. The DNA for the CDR3 is TGTGCCAGCAGGAGACTAGCGGATACCTACGAGCAGTACTTC.

The chain recombines TRBV3-1 (or the pseudogene TRBV3-2) with TRBJ2-1; 9 bases are a match to TRBD2. Per germline, CDR1 LGHDT and CDR2 YNNKEL (reference sequence). The V segment lost 2 bases and the J segment 5 bases; nucleotides outside the gene matches: 19. The CDR3 length is 20 residues. The CDR3 sequence is CASSQRGTLSPGLADNEQFF. In DNA, the CDR3 is TGTGCCAGCAGCCAACGAGGGACGTTGAGCCCGGGACTAGCCGACAATGAGCAGTTCTTC.

The chain couples TRBV30 to TRBJ2-5; 8 bases line up with TRBD1. Trimming at V came to 3 bases and at J to 1 base, leaving 4 bases not matched to a gene. Germline assignment: CDR1 GTSNPN and CDR2 SVGIG (reference sequence). The CDR3 contains 14 residues. The CDR3 protein is CAWSRGPGQETQYF. The DNA of the CDR3 is TGTGCCTGGAGCAGGGGGCCAGGCCAAGAGACCCAGTACTTC.

The chain recombines TRBV28 with TRBJ1-1, with 7 bases lining up with TRBD1. The ends lost 4 bases at V and 0 bases at J; junction bases unmatched: 5. The germline CDR1 and CDR2 sequences are MDHEN and SYDVKM. This CDR3 is 15 amino acids long. CDR3 bases: TGTGCCAGCAGTTGGGGACAGCTCATGAACACTGAAGCTTTCTTT. This encodes CASSWGQLMNTEAFF.

The chain links TRBV7-3 to TRBJ2-1; 12 bases align to TRBD2. Germline assignment: CDR1 SGHTA and CDR2 FQGTGA. V trimming: 4 bases; J trimming: 8 bases; junction bases outside the gene matches: 12. This CDR3 region has 17 residues. The chain's CDR3 is CASSSGLAGIKGDEQFF. DNA of the CDR3: TGTGCCAGCAGCTCAGGACTAGCGGGAATAAAGGGCGATGAGCAGTTCTTC.

The count of this clone is one. The V and J genes are TRBV3-1 (or the pseudogene TRBV3-2) and TRBJ1-2; D perhaps matches TRBD1 (6 bases). This CDR3 has 15 residues. V was shortened by 7 bases and J by 2 bases, with 17 bases between the two germline ends. Per germline, CDR1 LGHDT and CDR2 YNNKEL (reference sequence). CDR3 region: CASTYDARGNYGYTF. In nucleotides, the CDR3 is TGTGCCAGCACCTATGACGCCAGGGGAAACTATGGCTACACCTTC.

The chain couples TRBV4-1 to TRBJ2-1, with TRBD2 matching 11 bases. The V gene's germline CDR1 is MGHRA and CDR2 YSYEKL. Unmatched junction bases numbered 11, after V lost 3 bases and J lost 7 bases. This CDR3 spans 17 amino acids. Here the CDR3 DNA reads TGCGCCAGCAGCCAGGAACCAACTAGCGGGAGTTGGAATGAGCAGTTCTTC. Its translation is CASSQEPTSGSWNEQFF.

The genes are TRBV2 and TRBJ2-6; D is unresolved. V gave up 0 bases and J gave up 2 bases, with 8 bases separating them. The CDR3 totals 16 residues. Germline CDR1 reads SNHLY; CDR2 reads FYNNEI. In DNA, the CDR3 is TGTGCCAGCAGTGAAGCGCCGAGAACTGGGGCCAACGTCCTGACTTTC. This codes for CASSEAPRTGANVLTF.

The chain is built from TRBV5-1 and TRBJ1-2; D perhaps matches TRBD1 (5 bases). Looked up from germline, CDR1 is SGHRS and CDR2 is YFSETQ. V lost 5 bases and J lost 4, with 9 bases in between. The CDR3 covers 12 residues. The CDR3 DNA sequence: TGCGCCAGCAGAGGGGAGGGCTATGGCTACACCTTC. The encoded protein is CASRGEGYGYTF.

The chain recombines TRBV24-1 with TRBJ2-1; 10 bases are a match to TRBD2. This CDR3 region has 14 residues. Looked up from germline, CDR1 is KGHDR and CDR2 is SFDVKD. Trimming at V came to 7 bases and at J to 4 bases, leaving 3 bases not matched to a gene. The CDR3 here is CATSGAGGYNEQFF. CDR3 coding DNA: TGTGCCACCAGCGGAGCGGGGGGGTACAATGAGCAGTTCTTC.

This chain uses TRBV6-5 with TRBJ2-7; 8 bases align to TRBD2. CDR3 length: 14 residues. Germline V gives CDR1 MNHEY, CDR2 SVGAGI. The V and J ends lost 6 bases and 3 bases, in that order; junction bases with no gene match: 7. The CDR3 bases are TGTGCCAGCAGGAATGAGCGGGGGAGCTACGAGCAGTACTTC. It codes for CASRNERGSYEQYF.

The chain employs TRBV3-1 (or the pseudogene TRBV3-2) and TRBJ2-2, with D perhaps matching TRBD2 (6 bases). V was shortened by 6 bases and J by 1 base, with 12 bases between the two germline ends. The CDR3 has 15 amino acids. Germline CDR1 LGHDT, CDR2 YNNKEL (reference sequence). The DNA of the CDR3 is TGTGCCAGCAGACATCTCGGGGGGAACACCGGGGAGCTGTTTTTT. It is translated as CASRHLGGNTGELFF.

The chain has TRBV9 and TRBJ2-1, with 11 bases aligning to TRBD2. The CDR3 contains 15 residues. The V segment lost 4 bases and the J segment 9 bases; nucleotides outside the gene matches: 9. CDR1 SGDLS and CDR2 YYNGEE come from the germline V gene. The CDR3 reads CASSSTASGRIEQFF. CDR3 nucleotides: TGTGCCAGCAGCTCTACGGCTAGCGGGAGGATTGAGCAGTTCTTC. The complete variable domain, with remaining parts taken from reference TRBV9 and TRBJ2-1, reads DSGVTQTPKHLITATGQRVTLRCSPRSGDLSVYWYQQSLDQGLQFLIQYYNGEERAKGNILERFSAQQFPDLHSELNLSSLELGDSALYFCASSSTASGRIEQFFGPGTRLTVL.

V is TRBV18 and J is TRBJ2-1; D perhaps matches TRBD2 (5 bases). V was trimmed by 1 base and J by 5 bases, leaving 15 bases between them. CDR3 size: 16 residues. The germline CDR1 and CDR2 sequences are KGHSH and LQKENI. As DNA, the CDR3 is TGTGCCAGCTCACCACGAGGAGCTAGCACCGACAATGAGCAGTTCTTC. This gives the protein CASSPRGASTDNEQFF.

The chain combines TRBV3-1 (or the pseudogene TRBV3-2) with TRBJ2-3; D possibly corresponds to TRBD2 (6 bases). The CDR3 has 13 amino acids. The V gene's germline CDR1 is LGHDT and CDR2 YNNKEL (reference sequence). V was cut by 6 bases and J by 8 bases, with 15 bases left in between. The CDR3 loop is CASSIAALGTQYF. The CDR3 nucleotides read TGTGCCAGCAGTATAGCGGCGCTGGGTACGCAGTATTTT.

V is TRBV7-8 and J is TRBJ2-3; maybe TRBD2 (6 bases). The CDR3 totals 15 residues. V gave up 2 bases and J gave up 1 base, with 10 bases separating them. From germline, CDR1 is SGHVS and CDR2 FQNEAQ. This CDR3 reads CASSLFGGGTDTQYF. The CDR3 DNA reads TGTGCCAGCAGCTTATTCGGAGGGGGCACAGATACGCAGTATTTT.

V is TRBV6-5 and J is TRBJ2-7, with D possibly being TRBD1 (5 bases). Germline values: CDR1 MNHEY, CDR2 SVGAGI. The V end was cut by 8 bases, the J end by 4 bases, with 15 bases between. The CDR3 covers 13 residues. The CDR3 nucleotides read TGTGCCAGCGCAAAAGACAGCCCATACGAGCAGTACTTC. Protein sequence: CASAKDSPYEQYF.

The chain employs TRBV7-3 and TRBJ2-1; 9 bases line up with TRBD2. CDR1 and CDR2 from the germline V gene are SGHTA and FQGTGA. The CDR3 sequence is 15 residues long. Trimming took 2 bases from V and 8 from J; bases not matched to a gene: 7. For the CDR3, the DNA is TGTGCCAGCAGCTTAGCGGGGGGGCCCAGCGATGAGCAGTTCTTC. Translated: CASSLAGGPSDEQFF.

The genes are TRBV29-1 and TRBJ1-1; D is perhaps TRBD1 (5 bases). Germline V gene data show CDR1 as SQVTM and CDR2 as ANQGSEA. V was cut by 4 bases and J by 4 bases, with 13 bases left in between. This CDR3 spans 13 amino acids. Here the CDR3 reads CSVVKGFGTEAFF. CDR3 nucleotides: TGCAGCGTTGTAAAGGGGTTCGGCACTGAAGCTTTCTTT.

This chain connects TRBV3-1 (or the pseudogene TRBV3-2) to TRBJ2-5; D gene unclear. The CDR3 sequence is 12 residues long. Germline loops: CDR1 LGHDT, CDR2 YNNKEL (reference sequence). V gave up 4 bases and J gave up 4 bases, with 7 bases separating them. Here the CDR3 DNA reads TGTGCCAGCAGCCCAACGCGAGAGACCCAGTACTTC. This codes for CASSPTRETQYF.

The chain links TRBV10-2 to TRBJ2-7; tentative D call: TRBD1 (6 bases). Germline values: CDR1 WSHSY, CDR2 SAAADI. The CDR3 length is 14 residues. V lost 0 bases and J lost 3, with 9 bases in between. The DNA for the CDR3 is TGCGCCAGCAGTGAGTCTACAGGGCGCTACGAGCAGTACTTC. It is translated as CASSESTGRYEQYF.